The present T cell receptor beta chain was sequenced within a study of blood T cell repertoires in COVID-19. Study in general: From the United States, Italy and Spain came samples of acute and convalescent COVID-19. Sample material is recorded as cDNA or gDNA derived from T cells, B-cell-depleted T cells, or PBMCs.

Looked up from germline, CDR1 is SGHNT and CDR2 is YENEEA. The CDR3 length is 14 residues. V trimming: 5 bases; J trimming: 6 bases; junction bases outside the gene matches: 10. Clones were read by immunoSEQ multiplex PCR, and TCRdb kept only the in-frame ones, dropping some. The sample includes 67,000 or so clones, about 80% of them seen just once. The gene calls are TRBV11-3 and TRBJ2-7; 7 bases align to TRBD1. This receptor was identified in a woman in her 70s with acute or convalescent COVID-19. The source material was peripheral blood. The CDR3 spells CASSPRQGRPEQYF. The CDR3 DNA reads TGTGCCAGCAGCCCCCGACAGGGCCGGCCCGAGCAGTACTTC.